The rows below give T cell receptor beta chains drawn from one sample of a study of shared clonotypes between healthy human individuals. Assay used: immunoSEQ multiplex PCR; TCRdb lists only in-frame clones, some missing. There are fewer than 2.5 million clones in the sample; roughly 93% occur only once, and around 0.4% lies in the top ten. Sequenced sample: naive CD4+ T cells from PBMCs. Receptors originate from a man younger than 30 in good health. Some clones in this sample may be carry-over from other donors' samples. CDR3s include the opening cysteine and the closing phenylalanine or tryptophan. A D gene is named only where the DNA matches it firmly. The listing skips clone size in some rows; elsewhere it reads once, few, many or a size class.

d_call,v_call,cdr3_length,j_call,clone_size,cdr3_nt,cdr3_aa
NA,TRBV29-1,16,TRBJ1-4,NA,TGCAGCGTTGGTCTTCGACGAAGGGGGACTAATGAAAAACTGTTTTTT,CSVGLRRRGTNEKLFF
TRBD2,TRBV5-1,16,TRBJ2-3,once,TGCGCCAGCAGCTTGGAGGTAGCGGGAGCGGGAGATACGCAGTATTTT,CASSLEVAGAGDTQYF
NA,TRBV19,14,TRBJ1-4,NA,TGTGCCAGTAGCAGGCCGCCCCTGACTGAAAAACTGTTTTTT,CASSRPPLTEKLFF
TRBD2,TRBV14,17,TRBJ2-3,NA,TGTGCCAGCAGCCAAACTTTTAGCGGGAGTTGGACAGATACGCAGTATTTT,CASSQTFSGSWTDTQYF
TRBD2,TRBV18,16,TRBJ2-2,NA,TGTGCCAGCTCGCTGGGGCTAGCGGGACTCTCCGGGGAGCTGTTTTTT,CASSLGLAGLSGELFF
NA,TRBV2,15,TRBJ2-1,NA,TGTGCCAGCAGGAGAGGATCGGACTCGTACAATGAGCAGTTCTTC,CASRRGSDSYNEQFF
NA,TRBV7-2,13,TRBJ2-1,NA,TGTGCCAGCAGCGAGACACGTGCTAGTGAACAGTTCTTC,CASSETRASEQFF
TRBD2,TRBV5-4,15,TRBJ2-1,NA,TGTGCCAGCAGCACCGATAGCGGGCCGTACAATGAGCAGTTCTTC,CASSTDSGPYNEQFF
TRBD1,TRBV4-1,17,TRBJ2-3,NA,TGCGCCAGCAGCCAATTACCGGGACAGGGGGCTACAGATACGCAGTATTTT,CASSQLPGQGATDTQYF
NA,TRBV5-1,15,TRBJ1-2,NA,TGCGCCAGCAGCTGGGGGGAAACCTCGTCGGGCAGCTACACCTTC,CASSWGETSSGSYTF
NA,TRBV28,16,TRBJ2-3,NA,TGTGCCAGCAGTTTACGAGGGGGGACTAGCACAGATACGCAGTATTTT,CASSLRGGTSTDTQYF
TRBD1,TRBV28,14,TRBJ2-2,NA,TGTGCCAGCAGCCGGGACAGGGGAACCGGGGAGCTGTTTTTT,CASSRDRGTGELFF
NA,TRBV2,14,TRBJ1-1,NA,TGTGCCAGCAGTCAGGGGCCATTGAACACTGAAGCTTTCTTT,CASSQGPLNTEAFF
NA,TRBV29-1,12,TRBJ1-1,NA,TGCAGCGGAAACAGGGTCGACACTGAAGCTTTCTTT,CSGNRVDTEAFF
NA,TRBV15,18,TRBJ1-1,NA,TGTGCCACCAGCAGACCTCGAGAGGGGGGGGCAGGTCACACTGAAGCTTTCTTT,CATSRPREGGAGHTEAFF
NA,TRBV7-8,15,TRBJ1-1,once,TGTGCCAGCAGCTTACTGACAGAAACGAACACTGAAGCTTTCTTT,CASSLLTETNTEAFF
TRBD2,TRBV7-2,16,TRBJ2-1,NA,TGTGCCAGCAGCCTTCTAGCGGGAGGGGGCTACAATGAGCAGTTCTTC,CASSLLAGGGYNEQFF
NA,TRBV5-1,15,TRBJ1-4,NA,TGCGCCAGCAGCTTAAGAGGGGATTATAATGAAAAACTGTTTTTT,CASSLRGDYNEKLFF
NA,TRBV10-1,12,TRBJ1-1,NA,TGCGCCAGCAGTGAAGCGGGGGGCGTAGCTTTCTTT,CASSEAGGVAFF
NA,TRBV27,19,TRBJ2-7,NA,TGTGCCAGCAGTTTATATCCCCAGGGCGAAGGTTATAATTACTACGAGCAGTACTTC,CASSLYPQGEGYNYYEQYF
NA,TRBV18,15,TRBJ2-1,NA,TGTGCCAGCTCACCCCCCGGGACGTTCTACAATGAGCAGTTCTTC,CASSPPGTFYNEQFF
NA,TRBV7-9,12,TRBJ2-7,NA,TGTGCCAGCAGCTTATATAACTACGAGCAGTACTTC,CASSLYNYEQYF
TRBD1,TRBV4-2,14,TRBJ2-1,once,TGTGCCAGCAGCCCCGGGACAGGGTTGGATGAGCAGTTCTTC,CASSPGTGLDEQFF